This entry lists 29 T cell receptor beta chains sequenced from one sample in a study of shared clonotypes between healthy human individuals. Libraries were prepared by immunoSEQ multiplex PCR; TCRdb keeps only in-frame clonotypes and omits some of them. The data contain about 470,000 clones, roughly three quarters of them singletons. Sequenced material: PBMCs. The origin of the receptors is a woman between 40 and 50 years old in good health. Some clones in this sample may be carry-over from other donors' samples.

DNA for the CDR3: TGTGCCAGTAGTATAGCTAGCGGGACTTCTAAAAACATTCAGTACTTC. It encodes CASSIASGTSKNIQYF. The chain couples TRBV19 to TRBJ2-4; 9 bases line up with TRBD2. The CDR3 covers 16 residues. The germline V gene has CDR1 LNHDA and CDR2 SQIVND (reference sequence). After removal of 1 base from V and 4 bases from J, the junction contained 5 bases not matched to a gene.

This rearrangement joins TRBV4-1 to TRBJ2-5; D unclear. V was trimmed by 1 base and J by 2 bases, leaving 8 bases between them. The length of the CDR3 is 14 residues. CDR1 and CDR2 from the germline V gene are MGHRA and YSYEKL. The CDR3 here is CASSQGPAQETQYF. The CDR3 nucleotides are TGCGCCAGCAGCCAAGGGCCAGCTCAAGAGACCCAGTACTTC.

Points on this clone: One end of the junction does not line up with germline, which may come from a read error. The gene calls are TRBV28 and TRBJ2-1, with 10 bases fitting TRBD2. CDR3 length: 14 amino acids. Germline CDR1 and CDR2: MDHEN and SYDVKM. The CDR3 protein is CASSPMGLAGESIF. CDR3 DNA sequence: TGTGCCAGCAGTCCGATGGGTCTAGCGGGAGAATCTATCTTC. The full variable domain, rest sourced from reference TRBV28 and TRBJ2-1, is DVKVTQSSRYLVKRTGEKVFLECVQDMDHENMFWYRQDPGLGLRLIYFSYDVKMKEKGDIPEGYSVSREKKERFSLILESASTNQTSMYLCASSPMGLAGESIFGPGTRLTVL.

The chain joins TRBV28 to TRBJ2-1; D is ambiguous. The CDR3 length is 15 residues. Per the germline V gene, CDR1 is MDHEN and CDR2 is SYDVKM. The V end lost 3 bases, the J end lost 1 base, and 10 bases lay between the germline ends. The CDR3 DNA reads TGTGCCAGCAGTTTTGGAGTTAGGTCCTACAATGAGCAGTTCTTC. Amino acids: CASSFGVRSYNEQFF.

With regard to this clone: Other nucleotide sequences from this sample produce the same CDR3. CDR3 nucleotide sequence: TGTGCCAGCAGTGGAGGGCCTAATGAAAAACTGTTTTTT. It encodes CASSGGPNEKLFF. V usage is TRBV2 and J usage is TRBJ1-4, with D uncertain. This CDR3 is 13 amino acids long. Trimming pared 4 bases from V and 3 bases from J, leaving 6 bases between. Germline V gene sequence: CDR1 SNHLY, CDR2 FYNNEI.

The CDR3 spells CATSRDPRPEQPQHF. The CDR3, as DNA: TGTGCCACCAGCAGAGATCCCCGGCCCGAACAGCCCCAGCATTTT. The V gene is TRBV15, the J gene TRBJ1-5; no clear D. The CDR3 runs 15 residues. V shed 0 bases and J shed 7 bases, with 13 bases lying between them. CDR1 is LNHNV and CDR2 is YYDKDF in the germline V gene (reference sequence).

With regard to this clone: Other DNA sequences of this sample code for an identical CDR3. The V call is TRBV7-2, the J call TRBJ2-3, with 10 bases matching TRBD2. Trimming at V came to 5 bases and at J to 1 base, leaving 3 bases not matched to a gene. There are 15 residues in the CDR3. Per germline, CDR1 SGHTA and CDR2 FQGNSA. CDR3 sequence reads: CASSLTSGGTDTQYF. The CDR3 DNA follows: TGTGCCAGCAGCCTAACTAGCGGGGGCACAGATACGCAGTATTTT.

V gene TRBV5-1 combines with J gene TRBJ2-5; TRBD2 agrees at 11 bases. The last part of the DNA fits TRBJ2-7 better; the J call may be wrong. The CDR3 contains 15 residues. Germline CDR1 reads SGHRS; CDR2 reads YFSETQ. The CDR3 loop reads CASSTSGSRSYEQYF. CDR3 coding DNA: TGCGCCAGCAGTACTAGCGGGAGTAGATCCTACGAGCAGTACTTC.

The chain couples TRBV30 to TRBJ2-2; D is ambiguous. Germline V CDR1 and CDR2: GTSNPN, SVGIG (reference sequence). The CDR3 runs to 13 residues. The V gene lost 0 bases and the J gene lost 5 bases, with 7 bases spanning the gap. CDR3 nucleotide sequence: TGTGCCTGGAGTGTACGGTGGACCGGGGAGCTGTTTTTT. Protein product: CAWSVRWTGELFF.

V is TRBV5-1 and J is TRBJ1-4; TRBD1 is a possible D gene (6 bases). Germline V gene lookup returns CDR1 SGHRS and CDR2 YFSETQ. Trimming pared 0 bases from V and 8 bases from J, leaving 14 bases between. The CDR3 extends over 15 amino acids. The CDR3: CASSLGGRGREKLFF. The CDR3 DNA sequence: TGCGCCAGCAGCTTGGGGGGCAGGGGACGCGAAAAACTGTTTTTT. Using reference TRBV5-1 and TRBJ1-4 for the parts outside the CDR3, the full variable domain is KAGVTQTPRYLIKTRGQQVTLSCSPISGHRSVSWYQQTPGQGLQFLFEYFSETQRNKGNFPGRFSGRQFSNSRSEMNVSTLELGDSALYLCASSLGGRGREKLFFGSGTQLSVL.

The CDR3 reads CASSVTGTSAYEQYF. CDR3 in DNA: TGTGCCAGTAGTGTCACCGGGACTAGCGCATACGAGCAGTACTTC. The genes are TRBV19 and TRBJ2-7; 10 positions agree with TRBD2. In germline, CDR1 is LNHDA, CDR2 SQIVND (reference sequence). The J segment lost 4 bases and the V segment lost 5 bases, leaving 8 bases of the junction unmatched. The CDR3 consists of 15 residues.

The chain joins TRBV5-1 to TRBJ2-1; 7 positions agree with TRBD2. V was clipped by 7 bases and J by 7 bases; unmatched bases: 14. The germline CDR1 and CDR2 sequences are SGHRS and YFSETQ. The CDR3 spans 15 residues. For the CDR3, the DNA is TGCGCCAGCGAACCTCGGGCTAGCGGAGGGAATGAGCAGTTCTTC. Protein product: CASEPRASGGNEQFF.

J is TRBJ2-5 and V is TRBV11-1; 7 bases map to TRBD2. J gave up 11 bases and V 7 bases, and 16 bases lay outside the gene matches. In germline, CDR1 is SGHAT, CDR2 FQDESV (reference sequence). This CDR3 is 14 amino acids long. This CDR3 reads CASTSLAGVGEQYF. The CDR3 DNA sequence: TGTGCCAGCACTTCCCTTGCGGGAGTCGGAGAGCAGTACTTC.

The chain employs TRBV4-2 and TRBJ2-7; the D gene could be TRBD1 or TRBD2 (5 bases each). The CDR3 extends over 15 amino acids. The V end lost 4 bases, the J end lost 4 bases, and 17 bases lay between the germline ends. Looked up from germline, CDR1 is LGHNA and CDR2 is YNFKEQ. The CDR3 region has the DNA TGTGCCAGCAGCCGCACCGGGACGGAGTCGTACGAGCAGTACTTC. Its translation is CASSRTGTESYEQYF.

This chain uses TRBV5-4 with TRBJ2-7, with 14 bases lining up with TRBD2. Germline V gives CDR1 SGHNT, CDR2 YYREEE (reference sequence). The length of the CDR3 is 16 residues. Losses at the gene ends were 4 bases for V and 3 bases for J; bases not matched to a gene: 6. The CDR3 reads CASSRGLAGDLYEQYF. DNA of the CDR3: TGTGCCAGCAGCCGGGGACTAGCGGGAGATCTCTACGAGCAGTACTTC.

The V gene is TRBV21-1, the J gene TRBJ2-7. TRBV21-1 is shown as a pseudogene. The length of the CDR3 is 14 residues. This CDR3 reads CASSTRQGPYEQYF. Written as DNA, the CDR3 is TGTGCCAGCAGCACTCGACAAGGACCCTACGAGCAGTACTTC.

The rearrangement links TRBV30 to TRBJ2-2, with TRBD1 matching over 7 bases. Germline V gene data show CDR1 as GTSNPN and CDR2 as SVGIG (reference sequence). The CDR3 sequence is 18 residues long. Trimming at V came to 3 bases and at J to 1 base, leaving 14 bases not matched to a gene. The CDR3 sequence: CAWRTDRDRWGNTGELFF. The CDR3, as DNA: TGTGCCTGGAGAACCGACAGGGACCGGTGGGGGAACACCGGGGAGCTGTTTTTT.

The chain carries TRBV29-1 and TRBJ2-3; 9 positions agree with TRBD2. The germline gives CDR1 SQVTM, CDR2 ANQGSEA. J was trimmed by 1 base and V by 6 bases; bases with no gene match: 5. The CDR3 has 14 residues. CDR3 DNA sequence: TGCAGCGTCGTAGCGGGAGTGCGCACAGATACGCAGTATTTT. Residues: CSVVAGVRTDTQYF.

The CDR3 DNA reads TGTGCCAGCCGGCGGGAGGGGCATGAGCAGTTCTTC. Translation gives CASRREGHEQFF. This chain joins TRBV5-8 and TRBJ2-1, with TRBD2 matching over 9 bases. The CDR3 is 12 residues long. After removal of 7 bases from V and 8 bases from J, the junction contained 4 bases not matched to a gene. CDR1 and CDR2 from the germline V gene are SGHTS and YDEGEE.

This clone has only one observation. The same CDR3 is also encoded by other DNA sequences in this sample. V gene TRBV9 combines with J gene TRBJ2-7, with a possible D match to TRBD2 (5 bases). V lost 0 bases and J 2 bases, leaving 9 bases between the germline ends. The germline CDR1 and CDR2 sequences are SGDLS and YYNGEE. The CDR3 has 14 amino acids. The CDR3 spells CASSVGPSPYEQYF. The CDR3 nucleotides read TGTGCCAGCAGCGTAGGTCCTAGCCCCTACGAGCAGTACTTC. Supplemented by reference TRBV9 and TRBJ2-7, the full variable domain reads DSGVTQTPKHLITATGQRVTLRCSPRSGDLSVYWYQQSLDQGLQFLIQYYNGEERAKGNILERFSAQQFPDLHSELNLSSLELGDSALYFCASSVGPSPYEQYFGPGTRLTVT.

Of note for this clone: Other DNA sequences within the sample encode an identical CDR3. The rearrangement links TRBV5-1 to TRBJ2-7, with 14 nucleotides matching TRBD2. Trimming removed 4 bases from V and 3 bases from J; junction bases left unmatched: 3. The V gene's germline CDR1 is SGHRS and CDR2 YFSETQ. The CDR3 runs to 15 residues. Here the CDR3 DNA reads TGCGCCAGCAGCCTAGGGACTAGCGGGAGCTACGAGCAGTACTTC. It codes for CASSLGTSGSYEQYF.

The chain has TRBV5-8 and TRBJ2-1; tentatively, D is TRBD2 (5 bases). Looked up from germline, CDR1 is SGHTS and CDR2 is YDEGEE. Trimming stripped 7 bases from V and 2 bases from J, with 16 bases between. The CDR3 covers 15 residues. Here the CDR3 reads CASPHGLGTYNEQFF. The CDR3 DNA sequence: TGTGCCAGCCCCCACGGACTTGGCACCTACAATGAGCAGTTCTTC.

The sample holds a few counts of this clone. V usage is TRBV15 and J usage is TRBJ2-1; maybe TRBD1 (5 bases). The germline V gene encodes CDR1 LNHNV and CDR2 YYDKDF (reference sequence). The CDR3 loop spans 12 amino acids. Trimming took 4 bases from V and 11 from J, leaving 12 bases between them. CDR3 nucleotide sequence: TGTGCCACCAGCATTGATCGGACAAAGCAGTTCTTC. It yields the protein CATSIDRTKQFF.

The sample holds one count of this clone. Additional DNA sequences in this sample encode the identical CDR3. The chain combines TRBV7-2 with TRBJ1-1; D remains ambiguous. Trimming took off 2 bases at V and 2 bases at J, with 6 bases between the two ends. The CDR3 is 13 amino acids. Germline CDR1 reads SGHTA; CDR2 reads FQGNSA. This chain's CDR3 is CASSLLTNTEAFF. The CDR3 DNA sequence: TGTGCCAGCAGCTTATTGACTAACACTGAAGCTTTCTTT.

The CDR3 region has the DNA TGTGCCAGCAGCCCATTTTCAGCCGGGGAGCTGTTTTTT. Translated, it gives CASSPFSAGELFF. The rearrangement links TRBV7-3 to TRBJ2-2; no reliable D call. The ends were cut back, 5 bases at V and 6 bases at J, with 10 bases in the middle. This CDR3 is 13 amino acids long. Germline lookup yields CDR1 SGHTA and CDR2 FQGTGA.

The chain employs TRBV6-5 and TRBJ2-5, with 7 bases aligning to TRBD1. The trim removed 6 bases at V and 5 bases at J, leaving 12 bases unmatched. Per germline, CDR1 MNHEY and CDR2 SVGAGI. This CDR3 has 15 residues. The DNA of the CDR3 is TGTGCCAGCAGCAGACAGGGTCTTTGGAAGGAGACCCAGTACTTC. This gives the protein CASSRQGLWKETQYF.

The chain is built from TRBV28 and TRBJ2-2, with 7 bases that match TRBD2. Germline assignment: CDR1 MDHEN and CDR2 SYDVKM. V shed 5 bases and J 15 bases; nucleotides not matched to a gene: 6. The CDR3 contains 11 residues. The CDR3 DNA reads TGTGCCAGCAGTGTTCCCGGGACTATGTTTTTT. Its translation is CASSVPGTMFF.

This chain joins TRBV27 and TRBJ2-7, with D perhaps matching TRBD1 or TRBD2 (5 bases each). Trimming stripped 5 bases from V and 2 bases from J, with 7 bases between. Germline V lookup: CDR1 MNHEY, CDR2 SMNVEV (reference sequence). The CDR3 runs to 12 residues. CDR3 residues: CASSPGPYEQYF. CDR3 in DNA: TGTGCCAGCAGTCCGGGGCCCTACGAGCAGTACTTC.

This clone is a singleton in its sample. The CDR3 loop reads CASSSLGQGGGETQYF. CDR3 in DNA: TGCGCCAGCAGCTCCTTGGGTCAGGGGGGCGGAGAGACCCAGTACTTC. This rearrangement joins TRBV5-1 to TRBJ2-5; possibly TRBD1 for D (7 bases). This CDR3 comprises 16 residues. Germline loops: CDR1 SGHRS, CDR2 YFSETQ. V was pared by 3 bases and J by 4 bases, with 19 bases between. Together with reference TRBV5-1 and TRBJ2-5, the CDR3 gives the full variable domain: KAGVTQTPRYLIKTRGQQVTLSCSPISGHRSVSWYQQTPGQGLQFLFEYFSETQRNKGNFPGRFSGRQFSNSRSEMNVSTLELGDSALYLCASSSLGQGGGETQYFGPGTRLLVL.